This TCR beta chain was retrieved from a study of T cell responses to AZD1222 COVID-19 vaccine. TCRdb keeps only in-frame clones here, not all; method: immunoSEQ multiplex PCR. The data hold fewer than 250,000 clones, with about 92% observed a single time. V shed 4 bases and J shed 0 bases, with 10 bases lying between them. Germline values: CDR1 MNHNY, CDR2 SVGAGI (reference sequence). This CDR3 has 15 amino acids. The material was peripheral blood, obtained on day 0 of AZD1222 vaccination. The sequence came from an adult in good health. The J gene is TRBJ2-1, the V gene TRBV6-6; D is perhaps TRBD2 (6 bases). The CDR3 bases are TGTGCCAGCAGTTGGGGGGAGAGCTCCTACAATGAGCAGTTCTTC. Translating gives CASSWGESSYNEQFF.